This TCR beta chain stems from a study of beta chain features in type 1 diabetes. About the study: Sorted cell examination encompassed over 90,000,000 cells across all samples.

A word on this clone: Antigen: not known.

The study's findings and limits: A definitive answer on HLA type influencing TCRB rearrangement was not reached here.

The investigators reverse transcribed all of the isolated RNA, so they sequenced expressed TCRB transcripts. TCRdb's copy holds only in-frame clones and misses some; the assay was immunoSEQ multiplex PCR. This sample has some 220,000 clones; around 9.9% occur once, and the top ten carry over 1%. Germline V gene lookup returns CDR1 SNHLY and CDR2 FYNNEI. V was trimmed by 7 bases and J by 7 bases, leaving 19 bases between them. The CDR3 has 14 amino acids. The TCR was taken from a man younger than 35 in good health. J is TRBJ1-2 and V is TRBV2; a possible D gene is TRBD1 (6 bases). The material sequenced was central memory CD4+ T cells from blood. The CDR3 region is CASIYSRGKGGYTF. The CDR3, as DNA: TGTGCCAGCATATACTCCAGGGGTAAGGGTGGCTACACCTTC.